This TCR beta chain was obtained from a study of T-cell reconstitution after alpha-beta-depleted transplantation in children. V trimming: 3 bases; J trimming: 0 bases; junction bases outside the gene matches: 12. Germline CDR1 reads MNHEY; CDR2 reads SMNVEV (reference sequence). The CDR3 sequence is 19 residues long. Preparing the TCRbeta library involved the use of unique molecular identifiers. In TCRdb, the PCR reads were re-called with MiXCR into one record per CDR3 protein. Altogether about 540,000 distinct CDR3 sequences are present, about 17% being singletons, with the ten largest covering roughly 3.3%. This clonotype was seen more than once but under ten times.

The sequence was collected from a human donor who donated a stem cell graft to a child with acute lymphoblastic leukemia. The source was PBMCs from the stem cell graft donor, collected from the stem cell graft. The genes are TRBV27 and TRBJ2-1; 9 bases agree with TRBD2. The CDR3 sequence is CASSFLYPLLAGSYNEQFF. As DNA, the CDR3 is TGTGCCAGCAGTTTCCTCTACCCCCTACTAGCGGGCTCCTACAATGAGCAGTTCTTC.